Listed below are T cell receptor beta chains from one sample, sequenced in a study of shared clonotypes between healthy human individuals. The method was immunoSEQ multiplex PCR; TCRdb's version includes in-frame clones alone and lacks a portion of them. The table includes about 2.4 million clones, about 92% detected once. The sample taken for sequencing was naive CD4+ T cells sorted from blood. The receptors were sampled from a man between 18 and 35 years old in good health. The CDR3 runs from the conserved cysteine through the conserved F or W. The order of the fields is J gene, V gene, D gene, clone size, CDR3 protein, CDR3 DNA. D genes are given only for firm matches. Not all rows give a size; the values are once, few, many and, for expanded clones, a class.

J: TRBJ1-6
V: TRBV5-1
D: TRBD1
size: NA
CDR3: CASTVGQAVYSPLHF
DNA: TGCGCCAGCACCGTTGGACAGGCAGTCTATTCACCCCTCCACTTT

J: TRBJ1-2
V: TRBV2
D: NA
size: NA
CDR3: CASSELNYGYTF
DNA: TGTGCCAGCAGTGAATTGAACTATGGCTACACCTTC

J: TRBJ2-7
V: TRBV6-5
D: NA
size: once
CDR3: CASRRNPDSYEQYF
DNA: TGTGCCAGCAGGAGAAATCCCGACTCCTACGAGCAGTACTTC

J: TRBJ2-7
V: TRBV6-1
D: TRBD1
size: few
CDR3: CASGTGVYEQYF
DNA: TGTGCCAGCGGGACAGGGGTCTACGAGCAGTACTTC

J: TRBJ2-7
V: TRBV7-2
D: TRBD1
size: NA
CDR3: CASSLTGGESGEQYF
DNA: TGTGCCAGCAGCCTTACAGGGGGCGAAAGCGGCGAGCAGTACTTC

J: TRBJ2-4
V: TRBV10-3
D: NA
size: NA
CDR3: CAISESGSVEGAKNIQYF
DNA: TGTGCCATCAGTGAGTCCGGTAGCGTCGAGGGTGCCAAAAACATTCAGTACTTC

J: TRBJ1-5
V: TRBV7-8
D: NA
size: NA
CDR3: CASSPPGRNQPQHF
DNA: TGTGCCAGCAGCCCCCCCGGGCGCAATCAGCCCCAGCATTTT

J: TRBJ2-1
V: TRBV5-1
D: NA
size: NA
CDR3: CASSVRDGSNEQFF
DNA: TGCGCCAGCAGCGTCCGGGACGGGAGCAATGAGCAGTTCTTC

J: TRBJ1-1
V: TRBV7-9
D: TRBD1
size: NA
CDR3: CASSSSGTGGWNTEAFF
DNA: TGTGCCAGCAGCTCTTCTGGGACAGGGGGCTGGAACACTGAAGCTTTCTTT

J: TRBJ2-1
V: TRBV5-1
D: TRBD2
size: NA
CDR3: CASSIGTSGRAYNEQFF
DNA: TGCGCCAGCAGCATCGGGACTAGCGGGAGGGCCTACAATGAGCAGTTCTTC

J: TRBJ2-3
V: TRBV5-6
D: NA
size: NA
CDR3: CASSLGRESTDTQYF
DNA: TGTGCCAGCAGCTTGGGGCGGGAAAGCACAGATACGCAGTATTTT

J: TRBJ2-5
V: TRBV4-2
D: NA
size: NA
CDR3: CASSQEGGPQETQYF
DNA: TGTGCCAGCAGCCAAGAAGGGGGGCCTCAAGAGACCCAGTACTTC

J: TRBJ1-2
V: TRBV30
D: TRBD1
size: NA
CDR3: CAWADRGAYGYTF
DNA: TGTGCCTGGGCTGACAGGGGTGCTTATGGCTACACCTTC

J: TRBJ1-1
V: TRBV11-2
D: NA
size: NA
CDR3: CASSLDYRNTEAFF
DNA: TGTGCCAGCAGCTTAGATTACAGGAACACTGAAGCTTTCTTT

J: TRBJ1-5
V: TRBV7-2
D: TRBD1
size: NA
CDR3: CASSIMTGGQGQPQHF
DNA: TGTGCCAGCAGCATAATGACAGGGGGCCAGGGTCAGCCCCAGCATTTT

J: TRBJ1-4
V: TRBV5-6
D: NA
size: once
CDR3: CASSLGANEKLFF
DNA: TGTGCCAGCAGCTTGGGAGCAAATGAAAAACTGTTTTTT

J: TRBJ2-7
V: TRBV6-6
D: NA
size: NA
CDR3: CASSYTGTSDYEQYF
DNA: TGTGCCAGCAGTTATACCGGGACATCAGACTACGAGCAGTACTTC

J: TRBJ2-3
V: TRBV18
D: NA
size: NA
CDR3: CASSPLEVDTQYF
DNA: TGTGCCAGCTCACCCCTGGAGGTGGATACGCAGTATTTT

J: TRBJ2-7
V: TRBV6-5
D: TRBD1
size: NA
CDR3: CASSSQTGTAAYEQYF
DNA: TGTGCCAGCAGTTCTCAGACGGGGACAGCCGCCTACGAGCAGTACTTC

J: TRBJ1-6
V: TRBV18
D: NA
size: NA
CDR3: CASSRIKGDSPLHF
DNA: TGTGCCAGCTCACGGATAAAGGGAGATTCACCCCTCCACTTT

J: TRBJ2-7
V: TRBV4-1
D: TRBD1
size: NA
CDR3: CASSLPGQGYEQYF
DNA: TGCGCCAGCAGCCTTCCGGGACAGGGCTACGAGCAGTACTTC

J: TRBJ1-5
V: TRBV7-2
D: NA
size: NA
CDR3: CATRLSNQPQHF
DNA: TGTGCCACCCGACTGAGCAATCAGCCCCAGCATTTT

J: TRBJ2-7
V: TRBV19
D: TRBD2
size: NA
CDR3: CASSKGPTSGRYEQYF
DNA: TGTGCCAGTAGCAAGGGGCCGACTAGCGGGAGGTACGAGCAGTACTTC

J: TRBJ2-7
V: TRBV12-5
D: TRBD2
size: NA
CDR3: CASGSWTSFSGEQYF
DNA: TGTGCTAGTGGTTCCTGGACTAGCTTCTCAGGGGAGCAGTACTTC

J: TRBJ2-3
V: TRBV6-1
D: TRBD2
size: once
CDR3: CASKGLAAHTQYF
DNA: TGTGCCAGCAAGGGACTAGCGGCTCATACGCAGTATTTT

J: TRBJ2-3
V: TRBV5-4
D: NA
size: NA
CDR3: CASSLDGLTQYF
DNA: TGTGCCAGCAGCTTAGATGGCCTTACGCAGTATTTT

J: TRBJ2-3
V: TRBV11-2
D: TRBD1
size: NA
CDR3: CASRIRIPGQGTDTQYF
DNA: TGTGCCAGCAGGATCCGAATCCCGGGACAGGGCACAGATACGCAGTATTTT

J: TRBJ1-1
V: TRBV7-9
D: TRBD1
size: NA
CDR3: CASSIIGTGVNTEAFF
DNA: TGTGCCAGCAGCATAATCGGGACAGGGGTAAACACTGAAGCTTTCTTT

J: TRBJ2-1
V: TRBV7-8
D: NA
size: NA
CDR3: CASSRQRTEQFF
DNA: TGTGCCAGCAGCCGACAGAGGACCGAGCAGTTCTTC

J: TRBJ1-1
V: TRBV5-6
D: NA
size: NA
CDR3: CASSLVNSDTEAFF
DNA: TGTGCCAGCAGCTTGGTTAACTCGGACACTGAAGCTTTCTTT

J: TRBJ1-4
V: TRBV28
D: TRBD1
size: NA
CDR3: CASSLSDRGWEKLFF
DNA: TGTGCCAGCAGTTTATCCGACAGGGGGTGGGAAAAACTGTTTTTT

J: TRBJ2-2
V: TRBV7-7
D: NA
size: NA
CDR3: CASTLGTPTNTGELFF
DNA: TGTGCTAGCACCCTCGGGACCCCTACTAACACCGGGGAGCTGTTTTTT

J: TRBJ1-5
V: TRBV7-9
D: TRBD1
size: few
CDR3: CASSFPGGDQPQHF
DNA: TGTGCCAGCAGCTTCCCAGGGGGAGATCAGCCCCAGCATTTT

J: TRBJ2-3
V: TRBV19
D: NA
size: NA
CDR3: CASSMGSNLDTQYF
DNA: TGTGCCAGTAGTATGGGGTCTAACTTAGATACGCAGTATTTT

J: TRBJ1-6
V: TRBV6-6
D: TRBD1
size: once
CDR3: CASRPTGQGNNSPLHF
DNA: TGTGCCAGCAGACCGACGGGACAGGGGAATAATTCACCCCTCCACTTT

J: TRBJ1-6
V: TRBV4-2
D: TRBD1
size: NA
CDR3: CASSQDVGQGVSPLHF
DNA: TGTGCCAGCAGCCAAGATGTAGGTCAGGGGGTTTCACCCCTCCACTTT

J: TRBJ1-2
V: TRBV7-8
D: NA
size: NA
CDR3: CASSSQSNYGYTF
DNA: TGTGCCAGCAGCTCCCAGTCTAACTATGGCTACACCTTC

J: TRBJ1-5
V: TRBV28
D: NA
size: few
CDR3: CASSLGGQPQHF
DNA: TGTGCCAGCAGTCTCGGGGGACAGCCCCAGCATTTT

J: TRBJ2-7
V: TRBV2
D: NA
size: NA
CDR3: CASSPSPYEQYF
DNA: TGTGCCAGCAGTCCGTCCCCCTACGAGCAGTACTTC

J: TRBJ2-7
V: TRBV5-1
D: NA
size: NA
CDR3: CASSLGGNPSSYEQYF
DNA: TGCGCCAGCAGCTTGGGAGGTAACCCTAGCTCCTACGAGCAGTACTTC

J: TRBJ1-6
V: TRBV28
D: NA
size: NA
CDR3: CASTGGKGAYNSPLHF
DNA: TGTGCCAGCACCGGGGGTAAGGGGGCCTATAATTCACCCCTCCACTTT

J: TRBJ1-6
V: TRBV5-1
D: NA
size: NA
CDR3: CASSSLQEGSPLHF
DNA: TGCGCCAGCAGCAGTCTACAGGAAGGTTCACCCCTCCACTTT

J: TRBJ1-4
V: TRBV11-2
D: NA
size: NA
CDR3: CASSLDGRPTNEKLFF
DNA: TGTGCCAGCAGCTTAGATGGCAGGCCAACTAATGAAAAACTGTTTTTT

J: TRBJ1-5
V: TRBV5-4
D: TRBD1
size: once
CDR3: CASSLGTGEQPQHF
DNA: TGTGCCAGCAGCTTGGGGACAGGGGAACAGCCCCAGCATTTT

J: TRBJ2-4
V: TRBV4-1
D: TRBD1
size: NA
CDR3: CASSARDRDGLNAKNIQYF
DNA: TGCGCCAGCAGCGCCAGGGACAGGGACGGTCTTAATGCCAAAAACATTCAGTACTTC

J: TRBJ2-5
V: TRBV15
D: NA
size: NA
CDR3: CATSRGRETQYF
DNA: TGTGCCACCAGCAGAGGACGGGAGACCCAGTACTTC